The T cell receptor beta chain described here comes from a study of blood T cell repertoires in COVID-19. Study details: Acute and convalescent COVID-19 samples came from the United States, Italy and Spain. PBMCs, B-cell-depleted T cells, or T cells were the source of the cDNA or gDNA that made up the material.

This clone was picked up one time. Authors' analysis steps: For nucleated cells, counts were estimated from reference gene primer amplification. Using immunoSEQ multiplex PCR, the repertoire was profiled, and TCRdb retains in-frame clones only, with some absent. For V, J and clone size, that table is used; D and trimming come from the DNA. The data contain about 140,000 clones, roughly 88% of them seen just once; the ten biggest clones take up around 1.7%. Germline trimming cut 3 bases from V and 5 bases from J; bases unmatched to any gene: 11. The germline CDR1 and CDR2 sequences are GTSNPN and SVGIG (reference sequence). This CDR3 comprises 15 residues.

The sequenced sample was peripheral blood. This clonotype was obtained from a woman between 45 and 60 years old with acute or convalescent COVID-19. The chain has TRBV30 and TRBJ2-7; 9 nucleotides line up with TRBD1. The CDR3 here is CAWRRGGQGWHEQYF. CDR3 sequence (DNA): TGTGCCTGGAGGCGAGGGGGACAGGGCTGGCACGAGCAGTACTTC.